This TCR beta chain comes out of a study of immune characterization of retroperitoneal liposarcoma. This CDR3 is 16 amino acids long. Germline CDR1 reads WSHSY; CDR2 reads SAAADI. This clonotype is medium-sized (0.01 to 0.1%). TCRdb re-called the PCR reads with MiXCR, one entry per CDR3 protein. The table includes about 10,000 distinct CDR3 sequences, around 30% detected once. The source material was tumor tissue. The TCR originated in a male donor with retroperitoneal liposarcoma. The V and J genes are TRBV10-2 and TRBJ2-1; TRBD2 agrees at 7 bases. The J call may be wrong; the DNA end is better matched by TRBJ2-7. The CDR3 sequence: CASSESSGLIGSEQYF. The CDR3 DNA reads as TGCGCCAGCAGTGAAAGTAGCGGGCTTATAGGCTCCGAGCAGTACTTC.